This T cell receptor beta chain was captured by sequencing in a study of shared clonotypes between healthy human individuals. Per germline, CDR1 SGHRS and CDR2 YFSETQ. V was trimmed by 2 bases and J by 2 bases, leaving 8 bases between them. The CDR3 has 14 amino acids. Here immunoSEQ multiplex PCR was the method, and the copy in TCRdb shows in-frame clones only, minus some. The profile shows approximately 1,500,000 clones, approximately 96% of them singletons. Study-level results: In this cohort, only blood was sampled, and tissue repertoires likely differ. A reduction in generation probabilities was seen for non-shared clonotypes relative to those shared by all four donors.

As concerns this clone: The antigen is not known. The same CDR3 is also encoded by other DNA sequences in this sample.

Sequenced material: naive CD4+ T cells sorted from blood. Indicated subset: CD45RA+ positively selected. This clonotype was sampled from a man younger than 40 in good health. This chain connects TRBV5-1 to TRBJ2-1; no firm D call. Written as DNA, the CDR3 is TGCGCCAGCAGCTTTACGGGTACCTACAATGAGCAGTTCTTC. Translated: CASSFTGTYNEQFF.